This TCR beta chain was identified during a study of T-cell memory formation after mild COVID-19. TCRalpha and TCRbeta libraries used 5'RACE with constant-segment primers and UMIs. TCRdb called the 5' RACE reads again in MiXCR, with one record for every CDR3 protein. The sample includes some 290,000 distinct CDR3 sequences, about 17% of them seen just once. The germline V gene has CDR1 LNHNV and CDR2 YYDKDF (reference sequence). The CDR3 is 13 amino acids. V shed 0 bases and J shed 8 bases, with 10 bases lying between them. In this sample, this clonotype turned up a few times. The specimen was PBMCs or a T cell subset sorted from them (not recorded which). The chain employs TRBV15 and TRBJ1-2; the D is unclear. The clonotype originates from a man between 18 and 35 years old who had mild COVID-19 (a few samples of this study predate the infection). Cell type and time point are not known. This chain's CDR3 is CATSRDLRRGYTF. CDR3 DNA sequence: TGTGCCACCAGCAGAGATTTACGTCGGGGCTACACCTTC. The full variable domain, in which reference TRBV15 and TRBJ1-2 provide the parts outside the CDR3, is DAMVIQNPRYQVTQFGKPVTLSCSQTLNHNVMYWYQQKSSQAPKLLFHYYDKDFNNEADTPDNFQSRRPNTSFCFLDIRSPGLGDTAMYLCATSRDLRRGYTFGSGTRLTVV.